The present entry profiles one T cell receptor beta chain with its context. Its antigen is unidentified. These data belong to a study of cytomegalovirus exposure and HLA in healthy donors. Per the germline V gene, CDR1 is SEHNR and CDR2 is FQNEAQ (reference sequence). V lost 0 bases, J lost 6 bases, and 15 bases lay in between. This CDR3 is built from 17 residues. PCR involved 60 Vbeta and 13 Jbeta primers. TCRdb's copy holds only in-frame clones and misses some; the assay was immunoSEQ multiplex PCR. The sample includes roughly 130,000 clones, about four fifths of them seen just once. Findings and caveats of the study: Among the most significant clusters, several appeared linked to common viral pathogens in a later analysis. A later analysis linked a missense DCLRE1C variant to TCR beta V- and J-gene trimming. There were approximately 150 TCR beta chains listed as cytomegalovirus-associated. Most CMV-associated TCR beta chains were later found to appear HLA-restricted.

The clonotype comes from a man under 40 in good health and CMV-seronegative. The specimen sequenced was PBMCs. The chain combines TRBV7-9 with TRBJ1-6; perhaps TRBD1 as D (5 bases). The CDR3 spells CASSLALAGLINSPLHF. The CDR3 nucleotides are TGTGCCAGCAGCTTAGCTCTCGCGGGACTGATTAATTCACCCCTCCACTTT. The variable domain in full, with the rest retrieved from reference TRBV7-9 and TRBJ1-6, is DTGVSQNPRHKITKRGQNVTFRCDPISEHNRLYWYRQTLGQGPEFLTYFQNEAQLEKSRLLSDRFSAERPKGSFSTLEIQRTEQGDSAMYLCASSLALAGLINSPLHFGNGTRLTVT.